This T cell receptor (beta chain) was recovered during a study of response to subunit inactivated influenza vaccine. General study points: The authors suggested that every seasonal influenza vaccination recruits few new T cells.

On this clonotype: Its antigen is still unknown.

TCRdb used MiXCR to reprocess the RT-PCR reads, holding one entry per CDR3 protein. The data contain about 800,000 distinct CDR3 sequences, roughly 20% of them singletons. Trimming pared 6 bases from V and 3 bases from J, leaving 13 bases between. This CDR3 region has 14 residues. The rearrangement joins TRBV12-3 or TRBV12-4 to TRBJ2-3; D remains ambiguous. The input for sequencing was PBMCs from blood, taken 5 days after vaccination. This receptor was taken from a man aged 50 or older who received an inactivated influenza vaccine. CDR3 in amino acids: CASSRTWGTDTQYF. CDR3 in DNA: TGTGCCAGCAGCCGAACCTGGGGTACAGATACGCAGTATTTT.